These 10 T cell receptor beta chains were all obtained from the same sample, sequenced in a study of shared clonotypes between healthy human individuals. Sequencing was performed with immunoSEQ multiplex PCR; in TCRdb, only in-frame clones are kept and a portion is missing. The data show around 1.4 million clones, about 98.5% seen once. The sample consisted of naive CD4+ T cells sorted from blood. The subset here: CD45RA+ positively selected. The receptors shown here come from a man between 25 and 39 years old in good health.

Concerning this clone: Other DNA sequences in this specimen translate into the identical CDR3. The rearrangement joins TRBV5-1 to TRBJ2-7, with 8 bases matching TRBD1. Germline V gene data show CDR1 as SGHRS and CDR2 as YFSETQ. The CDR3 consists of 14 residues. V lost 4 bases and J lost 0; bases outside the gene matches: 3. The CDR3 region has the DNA TGCGCCAGCAGCCCCGGGACAGGCTCCTACGAGCAGTACTTC. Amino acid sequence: CASSPGTGSYEQYF.

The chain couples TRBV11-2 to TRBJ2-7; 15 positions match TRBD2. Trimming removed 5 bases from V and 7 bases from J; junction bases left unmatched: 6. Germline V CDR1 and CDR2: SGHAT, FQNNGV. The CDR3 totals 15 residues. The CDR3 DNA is TGTGCCAGCAGCCAGGGACTAGCGGGGGGTTTTGAGCAGTACTTC. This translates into CASSQGLAGGFEQYF.

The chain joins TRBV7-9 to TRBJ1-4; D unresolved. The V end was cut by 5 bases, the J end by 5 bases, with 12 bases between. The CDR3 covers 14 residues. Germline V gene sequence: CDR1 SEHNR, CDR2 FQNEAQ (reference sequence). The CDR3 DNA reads TGTGCCAGCAGCCCCTCGGAGACGAATGAAAAACTGTTTTTT. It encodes CASSPSETNEKLFF.

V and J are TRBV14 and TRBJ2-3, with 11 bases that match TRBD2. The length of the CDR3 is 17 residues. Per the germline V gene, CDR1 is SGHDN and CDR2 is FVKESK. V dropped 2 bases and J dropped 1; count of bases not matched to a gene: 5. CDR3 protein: CASSQRAGLAGTDTQYF. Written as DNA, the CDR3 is TGTGCCAGCAGCCAAAGAGCGGGACTAGCGGGCACAGATACGCAGTATTTT.

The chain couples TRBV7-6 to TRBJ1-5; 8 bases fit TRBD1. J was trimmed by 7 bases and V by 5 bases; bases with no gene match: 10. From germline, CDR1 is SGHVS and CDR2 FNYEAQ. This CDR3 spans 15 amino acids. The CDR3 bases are TGTGCCAGCAGCAGTTTGCAGGGGGCGAAACAGCCCCAGCATTTT. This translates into CASSSLQGAKQPQHF. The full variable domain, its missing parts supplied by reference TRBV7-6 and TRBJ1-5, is GAGVSQSPRYKVTKRGQDVALRCDPISGHVSLYWYRQALGQGPEFLTYFNYEAQQDKSGLPNDRFSAERPEGSISTLTIQRTEQRDSAMYRCASSSLQGAKQPQHFGDGTRLSIL.

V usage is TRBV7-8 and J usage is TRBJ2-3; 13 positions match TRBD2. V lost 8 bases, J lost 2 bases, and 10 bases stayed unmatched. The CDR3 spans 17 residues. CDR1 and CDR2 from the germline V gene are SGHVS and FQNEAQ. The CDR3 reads CASQLAGGPLNTDTQYF. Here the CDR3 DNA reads TGTGCCAGCCAACTAGCGGGAGGGCCCCTTAACACAGATACGCAGTATTTT.

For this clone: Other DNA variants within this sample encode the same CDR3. CDR3 residues: CAWSVPDRNTEAFF. The CDR3 DNA reads TGTGCCTGGAGTGTTCCGGACAGGAACACTGAAGCTTTCTTT. The chain recombines TRBV30 with TRBJ1-1; a possible D gene is TRBD1 (6 bases). The CDR3 loop spans 14 amino acids. Germline values: CDR1 GTSNPN, CDR2 SVGIG (reference sequence). The germline V and J ends were trimmed by 0 bases and 1 base, with 9 bases remaining between them.

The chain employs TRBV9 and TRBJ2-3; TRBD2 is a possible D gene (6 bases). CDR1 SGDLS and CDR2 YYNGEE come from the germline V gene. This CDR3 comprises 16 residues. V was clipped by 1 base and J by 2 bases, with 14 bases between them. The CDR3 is CASSVSPAGFTDTQYF. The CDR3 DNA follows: TGTGCCAGCAGCGTATCCCCAGCGGGTTTCACAGATACGCAGTATTTT.

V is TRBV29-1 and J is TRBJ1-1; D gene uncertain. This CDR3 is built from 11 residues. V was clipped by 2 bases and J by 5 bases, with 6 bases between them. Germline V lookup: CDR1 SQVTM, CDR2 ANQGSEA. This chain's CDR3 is CSVELVTEAFF. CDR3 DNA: TGCAGCGTTGAACTGGTTACTGAAGCTTTCTTT.

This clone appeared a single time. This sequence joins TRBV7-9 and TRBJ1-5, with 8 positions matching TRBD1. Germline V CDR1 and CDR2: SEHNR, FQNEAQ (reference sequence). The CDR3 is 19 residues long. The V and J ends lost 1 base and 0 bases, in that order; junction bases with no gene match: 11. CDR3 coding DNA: TGTGCCAGCAGCTTAGGCTCCTCAGGGGGCGATTATAGCAATCAGCCCCAGCATTTT. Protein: CASSLGSSGGDYSNQPQHF.